This T cell receptor (beta chain) stems from a study of Ad26.COV2.S vaccination and SARS-CoV-2 variants. The study's findings and limits: Vaccinees reportedly had broad spike-specific CD8+ and CD4+ T cell responses. Researchers reported similar non-spike TCR breadth in vaccine and placebo recipients.

A word on this clone: Its antigen remains unidentified.

Looked up from germline, CDR1 is LGHNA and CDR2 is YNFKEQ. The J segment lost 9 bases and the V segment lost 0 bases, leaving 3 bases of the junction unmatched. The CDR3 runs to 15 residues. Assay used: immunoSEQ multiplex PCR; TCRdb lists only in-frame clones, some missing. The sample has about 350,000 clones, around 92% seen once. The starting material was peripheral blood, obtained after recovery from COVID-19. The gene calls are TRBV4-2 and TRBJ1-6; TRBD1 aligns across 9 bases. The TCR was taken from a human donor who had recovered from COVID-19. The CDR3 loop is CASSQETGGSSPLHF. In DNA, the CDR3 is TGTGCCAGCAGCCAAGAAACAGGGGGCAGTTCACCCCTCCACTTT.